The TCR beta chain under discussion was sequenced for a study of cytomegalovirus exposure and HLA in healthy donors. Repertoires were generated with immunoSEQ multiplex PCR, while TCRdb's copy carries only in-frame clones and drops some. The table shows some 130,000 clones, with 89% occurring only once. The CDR3 has 15 residues. Looked up from germline, CDR1 is SGHVS and CDR2 is FQNEAQ. Between the trimmed V and J ends, which lost 4 bases and 0 bases, there was a span of 13 bases. The V gene is TRBV7-8, the J gene TRBJ2-7; unclear D gene. The sample comprised PBMCs. This clonotype was obtained from a woman aged 18 to 35 in good health and CMV-seronegative. This CDR3 is CASSSTKQSSYEQYF. CDR3 nucleotide sequence: TGTGCCAGCAGCTCAACCAAACAGAGCTCCTACGAGCAGTACTTC.